Included here is one T cell receptor (beta chain) sequence, with context. The antigen remains undetermined. Germline CDR1 is SQVTM and CDR2 is ANQGSEA. V dropped 3 bases and J dropped 0 bases, with 10 bases sitting between them. This CDR3 comprises 14 residues. The record originates from a study of shared clonotypes between healthy human individuals. Looking at the study overall: Donors had three CD4 naive, three CD4 memory, two CD8 naive and one CD8 memory plate apiece.

Study results and limitations: About 5% was the fraction of naive CD4 clonotypes found shared across several donors. Naive subsets, compared against memory subsets, generally had larger estimated richness values.

Study processing details: ImmunoSEQ gave junction-only sequences without quality scores, so filtering differed. Only in-frame clones appear in the TCRdb table, and some are missing; sequencing was by immunoSEQ multiplex PCR. Clone size and V and J calls were adopted from that table, with D and trimming inferred from the DNA. The table has about 1.5 million clones, approximately 98% seen once. The chain employs TRBV29-1 and TRBJ2-3; D call uncertain. Sample: naive CD4+ T cells sorted from blood. Specified subset: CD45RA+ positively selected. The clonotype originates from a man aged 30 to 39 in good health. DNA for the CDR3: TGCAGCGTTGAGGGCCGGTCTAGCACAGATACGCAGTATTTT. Encoded protein: CSVEGRSSTDTQYF.